This T cell receptor (beta chain) was recorded in a study of T cell responses to AZD1222 COVID-19 vaccine (TCRdb year 2021). In the study overall: AZD1222 recipients whose second dose came at about 4 weeks and those whose second dose came at about 12 weeks were combined into one group, since spike-specific TCR depth and breadth did not differ between the two schedules. A total of 230 to 250 trial participants underwent TCR sequencing, of whom about 210 received two doses of AZD1222 and approximately 25 received two doses of the MenACWY control vaccine. Trial participants were enrolled by age into subgroups of 18-55, 56-69 and 70-plus years, and 148, 28 and 57 TCR-sequenced participants, respectively, were included in these subgroups. Here is what the overall study found, with its caveats: After two AZD1222 doses, spike-specific TCR breadth and depth were significantly higher than at day 0 and than in MenACWY recipients. Conclusions about previously exposed vaccinees were limited because only a handful of AZD1222 recipients were SARS-CoV-2 seropositive at baseline. Participants were mostly white British, with more females than males. The authors suggested clonal diversity may have been underestimated. Epitopes outside the regions mutated in the B.1.351 and B.1.1.7 variants were reportedly recognized by nearly half of the unique spike-specific TCRs. No day 14 peak-response samples were available, so repertoires were characterized only after the peak T cell response. In the small 56-69-year group, the increase in depth fell short of significance, most likely because of low power. Vaccine-associated CD4 TCRs spanned the whole spike protein, with dominant responses in regions 160-218 and 743-854.

The CDR3 regions of human TCRbeta chains were analyzed by immunosequencing. Per the authors' processing: TCRs in the repertoires were compared against a reference library of SARS-CoV-2-specific TCRs that had been generated with the MIRA antigen-specificity platform. Breadth was defined as the fraction of unique TCRs that were SARS-CoV-2-associated, and depth was defined as the fraction of total T cells that were SARS-CoV-2-associated. Using the MIRA data, each spike-specific TCR was assigned both to the spike region to which the TCR was reactive and to a CD4 or CD8 class. Log10-transformed breadth and depth values were compared by one-way ANOVA with Sidak's multiple comparisons tests. TCRdb holds this immuneACCESS table with in-frame rearrangements only. Some clones are missing; in checked studies, unresolved V genes explain under half, and the rest has no known cause. D and trimming were read from the DNA, whereas the V and J calls and clone size are those reported in that table. The sample data list tens of thousands of clones, and about 86% of these were observed just once. Roughly 17% of the sample is held by the ten biggest clonotypes.

In the paper's terms, the time point label means: baseline before first vaccination. Vaccinee samples were obtained from the UK trials COV001 and COV002, which included a single-blind randomized controlled phase 2/3 trial of AZD1222 (ChAdOx1 nCoV-19) in healthy adults. For TCRbeta chain sequencing, PBMC samples from trial participants were taken at day 0 and at day 28 after the second dose. The CDR3 runs 14 amino acids, cysteine and phenylalanine included. Solely the CDR3 DNA is kept, with 42 bases framed from the first base. The V and J ends are trimmed by 7 bases and 4 bases, leaving 15 bases between them. Looking up the germline V gene yields CDR1 SGHTA and CDR2 FQGTGA. Comment on this clone: Which antigen it targets is not known. The record has no base qualities; no much larger clone is one base away.

This TCR was recovered from an adult in good health. The chain is made from TRBV7-3 and TRBJ2-3; a weak D assignment points to TRBD1 (5 bases agree). The specimen comprised peripheral blood, sampled on day 0 of AZD1222 vaccination. The DNA sequence is TGTGCCAGCACCCCTGGGGCCGTTTCAGATACGCAGTATTTT. This sequence encodes CASTPGAVSDTQYF. Reference TRBV7-3 and TRBJ2-3 proteins supply the regions before and after the CDR3; the full variable domain is: GAGVSQTPSNKVTEKGKYVELRCDPISGHTALYWYRQSLGQGPEFLIYFQGTGAADDSGLPNDRFFAVRPEGSVSTLKIQRTERGDSAVYLCASTPGAVSDTQYFGPGTRLTVL.